The sequence of this TCR beta chain was determined in a study of technical replicates of blood from several donors. TCRdb keeps only in-frame clones here, not all; method: immunoSEQ multiplex PCR. Of about 93,000 clones in the sample, about 95% were seen once. V gave up 1 base and J gave up 5 bases, with 13 bases separating them. CDR3 length equals 15 residues. The germline V gene has CDR1 SGHDN and CDR2 FVKESK. In this sample, this clone turned up once. Sequencing was carried out using T cells isolated from PBMCs. V and J are TRBV14 and TRBJ2-3; tentative D call: TRBD2 (6 bases). The clonotype comes from a human donor in good health. Here the CDR3 reads CASSQVGGSRDTQYF. The CDR3 DNA reads TGTGCCAGCAGCCAAGTTGGGGGGTCTAGAGATACGCAGTATTTT.